Listed below are T cell receptor beta chains from one sample, sequenced in a study of blood T cells in healthy people across ages. TCRdb re-derived calls from the 5' RACE reads in MiXCR, one entry per CDR3 protein. The sample lists about 1,000,000 distinct CDR3 sequences, 45% occurring once. Specimen: blood. The receptors shown here come from a woman aged 60-75 years in good health. Both conserved end residues are part of each CDR3. D genes are given only for firm matches. For some rows the clone size is stated as once, few or many, or as a class when expanded; others skip it.

cdr3_aa,cdr3_nt,v_call,clone_size,j_call,d_call
CSASDRANYEQYF,TGCAGTGCTAGCGACAGGGCAAATTACGAGCAGTACTTC,TRBV20-1,-,TRBJ2-7,TRBD1
CSVEGISGRFGNIQYF,TGCAGCGTTGAGGGGATTAGCGGGAGGTTTGGAAACATTCAGTACTTC,TRBV29-1,many,TRBJ2-4,TRBD2
CSARGQRTTDTQYF,TGCAGTGCTAGAGGACAGAGGACCACAGATACGCAGTATTTT,TRBV20-1,few,TRBJ2-3,-
CSVEGQGTAYEQFF,TGCAGCGTTGAGGGACAGGGGACCGCATATGAGCAGTTCTTC,TRBV29-1,few,TRBJ2-1,TRBD1
CASSLLDRESHEQFF,TGTGCCAGCAGTTTATTGGACAGGGAGAGTCATGAGCAGTTCTTC,TRBV12-3/TRBV12-4,-,TRBJ2-1,TRBD1
CASSMGYTEAFF,TGTGCCAGCAGCATGGGGTACACTGAAGCTTTCTTT,TRBV13,-,TRBJ1-1,-
CASSLFPIRGGIGELFF,TGTGCCAGCAGTTTATTTCCAATTCGGGGGGGAATCGGGGAGCTGTTTTTT,TRBV27,-,TRBJ2-2,TRBD2
CASSGGTGERSNQPQHF,TGTGCCAGCAGTGGGGGGACAGGGGAGAGGTCCAATCAGCCCCAGCATTTT,TRBV2,-,TRBJ1-5,TRBD1
CASSYTTSGRRHNEQFF,TGCGCCAGCAGTTATACGACTAGCGGGAGGAGGCACAATGAGCAGTTCTTC,TRBV5-1,-,TRBJ2-1,TRBD2
CASSLPSGSIDEQYF,TGCGCCAGCAGCCTACCGAGCGGGAGTATAGACGAGCAGTACTTC,TRBV4-1,few,TRBJ2-7,TRBD2
CASSVGVNTGELFF,TGTGCCAGCAGTGTCGGCGTGAACACCGGGGAGCTGTTTTTT,TRBV6-4,-,TRBJ2-2,-
CASSLSLAGGAISYEQYF,TGTGCCAGCAGTTTGTCGCTAGCGGGAGGCGCGATCTCCTACGAGCAGTACTTC,TRBV28,few,TRBJ2-7,TRBD2
CASSRGPSGKYNEQFF,TGTGCCAGCAGCCGGGGCCCTAGCGGGAAATACAATGAGCAGTTCTTC,TRBV11-2,-,TRBJ2-1,TRBD2
CSARGGRSTDTQYF,TGCAGCGCTCGAGGGGGGCGTAGCACAGATACGCAGTATTTT,TRBV29-1,-,TRBJ2-3,-
CSARVLAGAHSYNEQFF,TGCAGTGCTAGAGTCTTAGCGGGAGCCCACTCCTACAATGAGCAGTTCTTC,TRBV20-1,-,TRBJ2-1,TRBD2
CASAEGAGALNQPQHF,TGTGCCAGCGCGGAGGGGGCAGGGGCCCTCAATCAGCCCCAGCATTTT,TRBV9,few,TRBJ1-5,TRBD1
CASSPDRTSGTASTDTQYF,TGTGCCAGCAGCCCCGACCGGACTAGCGGGACCGCTAGCACAGATACGCAGTATTTT,TRBV5-4,-,TRBJ2-3,TRBD2
CASSLEGGSNEKLFF,TGTGCCAGCAGCCTAGAGGGGGGATCTAATGAAAAACTGTTTTTT,TRBV4-2,-,TRBJ1-4,-
CASSAQGVGDIQYF,TGTGCCAGCAGCGCACAGGGGGTAGGAGACATTCAGTACTTC,TRBV11-2,few,TRBJ2-4,TRBD1
CASSLQGLSYNEQFF,TGTGCCAGCAGCTTACAGGGATTGTCCTACAATGAGCAGTTCTTC,TRBV7-3,few,TRBJ2-1,-
CASKDGGYSYNEQFF,TGTGCCAGTAAAGACGGAGGGTACTCCTACAATGAGCAGTTCTTC,TRBV6-5,-,TRBJ2-1,-
CASSFAGTGQETQYF,TGCGCCAGCAGCTTCGCCGGGACAGGGCAAGAGACCCAGTACTTC,TRBV5-1,few,TRBJ2-5,TRBD1
CASSQATGKGAFF,TGTGCCAGCAGCCAAGCGACAGGCAAAGGAGCTTTCTTT,TRBV3-1,-,TRBJ1-1,-
CASRRQGHVYEQYF,TGTGCCAGCAGGAGACAGGGTCACGTGTACGAGCAGTACTTC,TRBV27,-,TRBJ2-7,TRBD1
CASSLGLQAKNIQYF,TGTGCCAGCAGTTTAGGTCTACAGGCTAAAAACATTCAGTACTTC,TRBV27,-,TRBJ2-4,-
CASSPTSGRGRGSYNEQFF,TGTGCCAGCAGCCCAACTAGCGGGAGAGGTCGGGGCTCCTACAATGAGCAGTTCTTC,TRBV12-3/TRBV12-4,-,TRBJ2-1,TRBD2